Listed below are T cell receptor beta chains from one sample, sequenced in a study of cytomegalovirus exposure and HLA in healthy donors. Sequencing was performed with immunoSEQ multiplex PCR; in TCRdb, only in-frame clones are kept and a portion is missing. The table has 90,000 or so clones, about 67% seen once. Sequenced: PBMCs. The receptor set was obtained from a woman younger than 30 in good health and CMV-seropositive. Each CDR3 is given with its conserved first and last residue. D genes are given only for firm matches. Some rows mark clone size as missing; the rest say once, few, many or name a class of expanded clone.

CDR3: CASSWTVMNTEAFF; DNA: TGCGCCAGCAGCTGGACAGTGATGAACACTGAAGCTTTCTTT; size: few; V: TRBV4-1; D: .; J: TRBJ1-1
CDR3: CASSISLTEAFF; DNA: TGTGCCAGCAGTATTTCTTTGACTGAAGCTTTCTTT; size: .; V: TRBV28; D: .; J: TRBJ1-1
CDR3: CASSYKGGYGYTF; DNA: TGTGCCAGCAGTTATAAAGGGGGCTATGGCTACACCTTC; size: few; V: TRBV6-5; D: .; J: TRBJ1-2
CDR3: CASKPGQGDNEKLFF; DNA: TGTGCCAGCAAACCGGGACAGGGGGACAATGAAAAACTGTTTTTT; size: .; V: TRBV27; D: TRBD1; J: TRBJ1-4
CDR3: CASSLSLAGASGPTDTQYF; DNA: TGCGCCAGCAGCTTGAGTTTAGCGGGAGCCTCCGGGCCCACAGATACGCAGTATTTT; size: .; V: TRBV5-1; D: TRBD2; J: TRBJ2-3
CDR3: CSSSLPLSEQFF; DNA: TGTTCCAGCAGCTTACCCCTTTCGGAGCAGTTCTTC; size: .; V: TRBV7-9; D: .; J: TRBJ2-1
CDR3: CSVEDGAGRAETQYF; DNA: TGCAGCGTTGAAGATGGTGCTGGGCGGGCCGAGACCCAGTACTTC; size: few; V: TRBV29-1; D: .; J: TRBJ2-5
CDR3: CASYLKVGTSGNTGELFF; DNA: TGTGCCAGCTACCTCAAGGTAGGGACTAGCGGCAACACCGGGGAGCTGTTTTTT; size: .; V: TRBV6-8; D: TRBD2; J: TRBJ2-2
CDR3: CASKPPTGGDTEAFF; DNA: TGTGCCAGCAAACCTCCTACAGGGGGAGATACTGAAGCTTTCTTT; size: few; V: TRBV28; D: TRBD1; J: TRBJ1-1
CDR3: CASSPSGDSSETQYF; DNA: TGTGCCAGCAGCCCCTCCGGGGATTCCTCGGAGACCCAGTACTTC; size: .; V: TRBV11-1; D: .; J: TRBJ2-5
CDR3: CASSQGAGGNSPLHF; DNA: TGTGCCAGCAGCCAAGGGGCGGGGGGTAATTCACCCCTCCACTTT; size: .; V: TRBV4-2; D: .; J: TRBJ1-6
CDR3: CASSLEGANTEAFF; DNA: TGCGCCAGCAGCTTGGAAGGGGCGAACACTGAAGCTTTCTTT; size: .; V: TRBV5-1; D: .; J: TRBJ1-1
CDR3: CASSAASGRGDTQYF; DNA: TGTGCCAGCAGTGCAGCGAGCGGGAGGGGAGATACGCAGTATTTT; size: once; V: TRBV2; D: TRBD2; J: TRBJ2-3
CDR3: CASSLEAMGQGRTDTQYF; DNA: TGTGCCAGCAGCTTAGAAGCTATGGGACAGGGGAGAACAGATACGCAGTATTTT; size: .; V: TRBV7-9; D: TRBD1; J: TRBJ2-3
CDR3: CASSPSGRTQTYEQYF; DNA: TGTGCCAGCAGCCCTAGCGGGAGGACCCAGACCTACGAGCAGTACTTC; size: .; V: TRBV14; D: TRBD2; J: TRBJ2-7
CDR3: CASSQEVGTRNNEQFF; DNA: TGCGCCAGCAGCCAAGAAGTGGGGACTAGAAACAATGAGCAGTTCTTC; size: .; V: TRBV4-3; D: TRBD2; J: TRBJ2-1
CDR3: CASTPRGGNTGELFF; DNA: TGTGCCAGCACCCCCCGGGGAGGGAACACCGGGGAGCTGTTTTTT; size: .; V: TRBV19; D: .; J: TRBJ2-2
CDR3: CASSQVSATNEKLFF; DNA: TGCGCCAGCAGCCAAGTGAGTGCAACTAATGAAAAACTGTTTTTT; size: few; V: TRBV4-3; D: .; J: TRBJ1-4
CDR3: CASSLPGQGDYEQYF; DNA: TGTGCCAGCAGTTTACCAGGACAGGGGGACTACGAGCAGTACTTC; size: .; V: TRBV6-5; D: TRBD1; J: TRBJ2-7
CDR3: CASSLSPPTGTGTYEQYF; DNA: TGTGCCAGCAGTTTATCCCCTCCTACCGGGACAGGGACCTACGAGCAGTACTTC; size: .; V: TRBV27; D: TRBD1; J: TRBJ2-7
CDR3: CASSLGTRGTDTQYF; DNA: TGTGCCAGCAGTCTCGGGACTAGAGGGACAGATACGCAGTATTTT; size: .; V: TRBV6-5; D: TRBD2; J: TRBJ2-3
CDR3: CASSRGGSAYYGYTF; DNA: TGTGCCAGCAGCCGAGGGGGCAGCGCGTACTATGGCTACACCTTC; size: .; V: TRBV11-2; D: TRBD1; J: TRBJ1-2
CDR3: CASSRGLNTGELFF; DNA: TGCGCCAGCAGCCGCGGCCTTAACACCGGGGAGCTGTTTTTT; size: .; V: TRBV4-3; D: .; J: TRBJ2-2
CDR3: CASGVRTSGRVEQFF; DNA: TGTGCCAGCGGAGTTCGGACTAGCGGGAGGGTCGAGCAGTTCTTC; size: .; V: TRBV28; D: TRBD2; J: TRBJ2-1
CDR3: CASSSVKGRADTEAFF; DNA: TGTGCCAGCAGCTCAGTTAAGGGCAGGGCAGACACTGAAGCTTTCTTT; size: .; V: TRBV7-8; D: .; J: TRBJ1-1
CDR3: CASSLYGRFPGELFF; DNA: TGTGCCAGCAGTTTATACGGGAGGTTCCCCGGGGAGCTGTTTTTT; size: .; V: TRBV27; D: TRBD2; J: TRBJ2-2
CDR3: CASSFRGGGYTF; DNA: TGTGCCAGCAGTTTTAGGGGGGGCGGCTACACCTTC; size: .; V: TRBV28; D: .; J: TRBJ1-2
CDR3: CASSLTGRGDEKLFF; DNA: TGCGCCAGCAGCTTAACAGGCAGGGGTGATGAAAAACTGTTTTTT; size: .; V: TRBV5-1; D: .; J: TRBJ1-4
CDR3: CASSLGDSSLYGYTF; DNA: TGTGCCAGCAGCCTAGGGGACAGCAGCCTCTATGGCTACACCTTC; size: .; V: TRBV5-6; D: TRBD1; J: TRBJ1-2
CDR3: CASSPDRLSYEQYF; DNA: TGTGCCAGCTCACCCGACAGACTGAGCTACGAGCAGTACTTC; size: once; V: TRBV18; D: .; J: TRBJ2-7
CDR3: CASSPDRGFNQPQHF; DNA: TGTGCCAGCAGCCCCGACAGAGGTTTCAATCAGCCCCAGCATTTT; size: .; V: TRBV6-5; D: .; J: TRBJ1-5
CDR3: CAEGGSSTDTQYF; DNA: TGTGCGGAGGGGGGGTCTAGCACAGATACGCAGTATTTT; size: few; V: TRBV2; D: .; J: TRBJ2-3
CDR3: CASSSGNPGGYEQYF; DNA: TGTGCCAGCAGTTCGGGAAACCCAGGGGGTTACGAGCAGTACTTC; size: .; V: TRBV27; D: TRBD1; J: TRBJ2-7
CDR3: CASSDEGTNEKLFF; DNA: TGTGCCAGCAGTGATGAGGGAACTAATGAAAAACTGTTTTTT; size: .; V: TRBV6-1; D: .; J: TRBJ1-4
CDR3: CASSLGTSGYNEQFF; DNA: TGTGCCAGCAGTTTAGGCACTAGCGGGTACAATGAGCAGTTCTTC; size: .; V: TRBV28; D: TRBD2; J: TRBJ2-1
CDR3: CASSYPQEAGGYEQYF; DNA: TGTGCCAGCAGTTACCCGCAGGAGGCGGGTGGCTACGAGCAGTACTTC; size: few; V: TRBV6-5; D: .; J: TRBJ2-7
CDR3: CASSLGAGQTGELFF; DNA: TGTGCCAGCAGCTTGGGGGCAGGACAAACCGGGGAGCTGTTTTTT; size: .; V: TRBV5-4; D: .; J: TRBJ2-2
CDR3: CASSPMGRGQETQYF; DNA: TGTGCCAGCAGCCCTATGGGGAGGGGCCAAGAGACCCAGTACTTC; size: once; V: TRBV9; D: TRBD2; J: TRBJ2-5
CDR3: CASSLQAKLYEQYF; DNA: TGTGCCAGCAGCTTACAAGCAAAACTCTACGAGCAGTACTTC; size: few; V: TRBV7-2; D: .; J: TRBJ2-7